This T cell receptor beta chain was captured by sequencing in a study of blood T cell repertoires in COVID-19. Authors' processing steps: Estimation of nucleated cell counts relied on the amplification of reference gene primers. Assay used: immunoSEQ multiplex PCR; TCRdb lists only in-frame clones, some missing. That table supplies the V and J calls and clone size; D and trimming were determined from the DNA. The table has under 85,000 clones, 85% seen once. The CDR3 spans 15 residues. The V end was cut by 1 base, the J end by 1 base, with 10 bases between. CDR1 and CDR2 from the germline V gene are SGHAT and FQNNGV.

V is TRBV11-2 and J is TRBJ1-1; no clear D gene. Sequences were obtained from peripheral blood. The TCR originated in an elderly man with acute or convalescent COVID-19. The DNA of the CDR3 is TGTGCCAGCAGCTTAGGGGTGGGAGGGAACACTGAAGCTTTCTTT. Its protein is CASSLGVGGNTEAFF.